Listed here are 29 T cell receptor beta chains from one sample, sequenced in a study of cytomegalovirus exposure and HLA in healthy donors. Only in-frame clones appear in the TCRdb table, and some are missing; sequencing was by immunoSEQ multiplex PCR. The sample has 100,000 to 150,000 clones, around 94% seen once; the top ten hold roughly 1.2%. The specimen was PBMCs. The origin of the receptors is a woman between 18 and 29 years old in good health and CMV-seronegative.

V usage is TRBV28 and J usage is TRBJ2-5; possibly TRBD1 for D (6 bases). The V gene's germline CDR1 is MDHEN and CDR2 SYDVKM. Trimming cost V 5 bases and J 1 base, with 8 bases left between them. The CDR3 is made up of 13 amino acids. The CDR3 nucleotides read TGTGCCAGCAGTGGACAGCCCCAAGAGACCCAGTACTTC. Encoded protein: CASSGQPQETQYF. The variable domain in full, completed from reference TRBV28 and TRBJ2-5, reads DVKVTQSSRYLVKRTGEKVFLECVQDMDHENMFWYRQDPGLGLRLIYFSYDVKMKEKGDIPEGYSVSREKKERFSLILESASTNQTSMYLCASSGQPQETQYFGPGTRLLVL.

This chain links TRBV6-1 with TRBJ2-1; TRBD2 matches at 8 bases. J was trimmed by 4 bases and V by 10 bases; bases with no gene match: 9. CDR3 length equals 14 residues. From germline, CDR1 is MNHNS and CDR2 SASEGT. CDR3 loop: CAKPGSGEYNEQFF. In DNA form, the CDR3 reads TGTGCCAAACCTGGTAGCGGGGAGTACAATGAGCAGTTCTTC.

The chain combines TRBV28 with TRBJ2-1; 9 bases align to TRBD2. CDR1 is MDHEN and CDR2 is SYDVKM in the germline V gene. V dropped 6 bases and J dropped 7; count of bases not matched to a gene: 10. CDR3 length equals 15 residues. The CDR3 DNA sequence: TGTGCCAGCAGCCCCCCGGGCGGGAGGGTTAATGAGCAGTTCTTC. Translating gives CASSPPGGRVNEQFF.

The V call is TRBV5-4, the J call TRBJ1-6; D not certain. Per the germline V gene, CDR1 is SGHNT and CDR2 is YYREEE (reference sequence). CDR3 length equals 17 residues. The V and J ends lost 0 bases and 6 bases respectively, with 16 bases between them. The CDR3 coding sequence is TGTGCCAGCAGCTTGGTTAACAGCCCAACAGTTAATTCACCCCTCCACTTT. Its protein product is CASSLVNSPTVNSPLHF.

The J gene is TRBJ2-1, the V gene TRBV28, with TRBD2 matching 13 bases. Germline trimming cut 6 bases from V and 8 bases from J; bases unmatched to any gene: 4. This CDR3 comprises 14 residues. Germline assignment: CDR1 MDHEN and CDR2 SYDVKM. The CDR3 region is CASRRGLAGDEQFF. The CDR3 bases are TGTGCCAGCAGGCGAGGACTAGCGGGGGATGAGCAGTTCTTC.

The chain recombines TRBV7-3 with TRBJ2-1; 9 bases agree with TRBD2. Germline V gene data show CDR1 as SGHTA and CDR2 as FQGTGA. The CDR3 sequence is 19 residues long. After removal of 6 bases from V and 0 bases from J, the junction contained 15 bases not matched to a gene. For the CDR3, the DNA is TGTGCCAGCAGGGGAACGGGGTCGGCGGGAGGGAGCTCCTACAATGAGCAGTTCTTC. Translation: CASRGTGSAGGSSYNEQFF.

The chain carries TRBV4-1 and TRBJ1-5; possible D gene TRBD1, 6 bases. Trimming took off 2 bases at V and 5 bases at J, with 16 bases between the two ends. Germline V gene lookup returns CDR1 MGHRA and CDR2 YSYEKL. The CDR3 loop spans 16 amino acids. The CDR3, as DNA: TGCGCCAGCAGCCAAAACCGGGACACAATAGATCAGCCCCAGCATTTT. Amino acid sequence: CASSQNRDTIDQPQHF.

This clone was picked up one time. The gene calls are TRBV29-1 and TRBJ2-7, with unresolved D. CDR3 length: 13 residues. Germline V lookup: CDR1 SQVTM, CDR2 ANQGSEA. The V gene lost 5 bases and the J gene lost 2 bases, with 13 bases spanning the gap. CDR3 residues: CSVLLLDTYEQYF. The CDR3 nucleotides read TGCAGCGTTTTACTCTTAGATACCTACGAGCAGTACTTC.

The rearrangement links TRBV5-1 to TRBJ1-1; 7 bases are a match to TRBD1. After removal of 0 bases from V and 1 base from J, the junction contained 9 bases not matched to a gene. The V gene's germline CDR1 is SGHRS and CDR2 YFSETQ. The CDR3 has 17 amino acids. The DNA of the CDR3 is TGCGCCAGCAGCTTGGCCGTCGAGACAGGGAGGAACACTGAAGCTTTCTTT. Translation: CASSLAVETGRNTEAFF.

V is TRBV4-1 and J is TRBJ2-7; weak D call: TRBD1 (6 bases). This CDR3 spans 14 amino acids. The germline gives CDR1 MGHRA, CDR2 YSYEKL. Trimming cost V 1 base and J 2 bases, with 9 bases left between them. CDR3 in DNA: TGCGCCAGCAGCCAAGCGACAGGTACCTACGAGCAGTACTTC. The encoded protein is CASSQATGTYEQYF.

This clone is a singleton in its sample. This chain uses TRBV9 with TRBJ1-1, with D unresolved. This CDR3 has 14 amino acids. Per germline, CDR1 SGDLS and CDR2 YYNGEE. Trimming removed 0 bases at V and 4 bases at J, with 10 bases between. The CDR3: CASSVALVSTEAFF. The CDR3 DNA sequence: TGTGCCAGCAGCGTAGCGCTAGTGAGCACTGAAGCTTTCTTT. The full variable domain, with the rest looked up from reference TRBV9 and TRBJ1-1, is DSGVTQTPKHLITATGQRVTLRCSPRSGDLSVYWYQQSLDQGLQFLIQYYNGEERAKGNILERFSAQQFPDLHSELNLSSLELGDSALYFCASSVALVSTEAFFGQGTRLTVV.

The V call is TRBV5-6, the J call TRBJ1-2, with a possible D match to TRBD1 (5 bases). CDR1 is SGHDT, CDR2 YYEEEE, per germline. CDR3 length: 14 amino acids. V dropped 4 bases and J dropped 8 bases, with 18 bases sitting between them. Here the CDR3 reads CASSPKDSLGGYTF. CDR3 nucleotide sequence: TGTGCCAGCAGCCCAAAAGACAGCTTAGGCGGCTACACCTTC.

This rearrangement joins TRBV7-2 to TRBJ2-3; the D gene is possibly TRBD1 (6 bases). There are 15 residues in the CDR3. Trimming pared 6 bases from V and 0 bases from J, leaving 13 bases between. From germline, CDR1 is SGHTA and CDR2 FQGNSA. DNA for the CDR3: TGTGCCAGCAGTCTAGGGGGACCTAGCACAGATACGCAGTATTTT. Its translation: CASSLGGPSTDTQYF. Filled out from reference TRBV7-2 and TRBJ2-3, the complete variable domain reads GAGVSQSPSNKVTEKGKDVELRCDPISGHTALYWYRQSLGQGLEFLIYFQGNSAPDKSGLPSDRFSAERTGGSVSTLTIQRTQQEDSAVYLCASSLGGPSTDTQYFGPGTRLTVL.

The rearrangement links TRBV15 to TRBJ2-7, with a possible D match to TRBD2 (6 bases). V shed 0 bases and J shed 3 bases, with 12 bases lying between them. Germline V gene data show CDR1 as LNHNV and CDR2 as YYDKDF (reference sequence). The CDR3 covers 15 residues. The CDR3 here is CATSREAGLYYEQYF. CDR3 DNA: TGTGCCACCAGCAGAGAAGCGGGCCTGTACTACGAGCAGTACTTC. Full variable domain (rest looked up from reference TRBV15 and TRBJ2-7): DAMVIQNPRYQVTQFGKPVTLSCSQTLNHNVMYWYQQKSSQAPKLLFHYYDKDFNNEADTPDNFQSRRPNTSFCFLDIRSPGLGDTAMYLCATSREAGLYYEQYFGPGTRLTVT.

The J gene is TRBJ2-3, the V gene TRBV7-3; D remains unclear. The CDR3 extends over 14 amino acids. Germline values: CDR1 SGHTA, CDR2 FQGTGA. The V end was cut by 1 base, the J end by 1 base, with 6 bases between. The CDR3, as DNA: TGTGCCAGCAGCTTAAGTAGTCGCACAGATACGCAGTATTTT. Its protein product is CASSLSSRTDTQYF.

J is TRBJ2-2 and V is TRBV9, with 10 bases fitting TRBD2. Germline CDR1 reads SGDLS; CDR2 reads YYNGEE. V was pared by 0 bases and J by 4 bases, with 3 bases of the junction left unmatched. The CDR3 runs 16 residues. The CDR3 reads CASSVDSGRLTGELFF. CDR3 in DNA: TGTGCCAGCAGCGTAGATAGCGGGAGGCTCACCGGGGAGCTGTTTTTT.

The CDR3 sequence: CASGRRKPGDEQFF. As DNA, the CDR3 is TGTGCCAGCGGGAGACGGAAACCGGGGGATGAGCAGTTCTTC. The chain links TRBV6-5 to TRBJ2-1, with D tentatively TRBD2 (6 bases). CDR3 size: 14 residues. Germline V gene data show CDR1 as MNHEY and CDR2 as SVGAGI. V lost 8 bases and J 8 bases, leaving 19 bases between the germline ends.

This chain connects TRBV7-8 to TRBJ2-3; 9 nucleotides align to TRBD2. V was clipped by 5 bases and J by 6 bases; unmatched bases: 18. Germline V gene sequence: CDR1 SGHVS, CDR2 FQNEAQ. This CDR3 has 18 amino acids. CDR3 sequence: CASSPPAWGGRARDTQYF. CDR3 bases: TGTGCCAGCAGCCCCCCGGCTTGGGGCGGGAGGGCCAGGGATACGCAGTATTTT.

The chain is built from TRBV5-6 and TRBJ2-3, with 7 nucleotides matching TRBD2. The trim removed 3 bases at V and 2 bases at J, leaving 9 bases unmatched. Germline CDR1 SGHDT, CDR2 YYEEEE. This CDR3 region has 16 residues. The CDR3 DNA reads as TGTGCCAGCAGCTGGTCGGGGGGACCGAACACAGATACGCAGTATTTT. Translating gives CASSWSGGPNTDTQYF.

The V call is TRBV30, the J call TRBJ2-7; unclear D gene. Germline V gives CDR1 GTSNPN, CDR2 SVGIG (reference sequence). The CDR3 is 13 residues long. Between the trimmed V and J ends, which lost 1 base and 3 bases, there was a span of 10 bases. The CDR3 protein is CAWSADIVYEQYF. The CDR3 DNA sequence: TGTGCCTGGAGTGCCGACATAGTCTACGAGCAGTACTTC.

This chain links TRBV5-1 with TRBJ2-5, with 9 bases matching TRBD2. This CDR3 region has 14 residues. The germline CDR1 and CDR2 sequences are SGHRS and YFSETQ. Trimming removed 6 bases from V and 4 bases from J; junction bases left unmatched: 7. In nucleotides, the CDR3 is TGCGCCAGCACCATGGGACTAGCCGGAGAGACCCAGTACTTC. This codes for CASTMGLAGETQYF.

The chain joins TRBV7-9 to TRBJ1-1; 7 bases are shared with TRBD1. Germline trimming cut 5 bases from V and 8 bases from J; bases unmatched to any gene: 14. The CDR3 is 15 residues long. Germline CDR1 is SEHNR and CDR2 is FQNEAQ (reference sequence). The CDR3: CASSEDRAKELEAFF. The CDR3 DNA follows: TGTGCCAGCAGCGAAGACAGGGCGAAGGAACTAGAAGCTTTCTTT.

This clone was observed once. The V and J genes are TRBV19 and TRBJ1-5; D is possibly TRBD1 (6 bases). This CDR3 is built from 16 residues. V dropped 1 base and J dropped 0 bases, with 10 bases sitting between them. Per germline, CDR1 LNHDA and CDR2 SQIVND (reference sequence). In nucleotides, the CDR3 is TGTGCCAGTAGTATAGGACAGGTCTTTAGCAATCAGCCCCAGCATTTT. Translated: CASSIGQVFSNQPQHF.

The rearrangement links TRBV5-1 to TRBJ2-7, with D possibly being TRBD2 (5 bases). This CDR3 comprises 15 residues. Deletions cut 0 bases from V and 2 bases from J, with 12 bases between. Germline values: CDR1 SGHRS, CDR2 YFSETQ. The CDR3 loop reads CASSLEAGNPYEQYF. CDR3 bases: TGCGCCAGCAGCTTGGAGGCGGGCAATCCCTACGAGCAGTACTTC.

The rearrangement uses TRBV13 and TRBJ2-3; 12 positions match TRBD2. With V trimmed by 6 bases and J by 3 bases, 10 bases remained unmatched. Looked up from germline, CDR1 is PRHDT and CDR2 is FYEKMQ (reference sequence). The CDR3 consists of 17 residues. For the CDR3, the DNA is TGTGCCAGCAGATACATAAAGACTAGCGGGAGAACAGATACGCAGTATTTT. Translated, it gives CASRYIKTSGRTDTQYF. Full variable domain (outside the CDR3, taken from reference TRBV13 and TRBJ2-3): AAGVIQSPRHLIKEKRETATLKCYPIPRHDTVYWYQQGPGQDPQFLISFYEKMQSDKGSIPDRFSAQQFSDYHSELNMSSLELGDSALYFCASRYIKTSGRTDTQYFGPGTRLTVL.

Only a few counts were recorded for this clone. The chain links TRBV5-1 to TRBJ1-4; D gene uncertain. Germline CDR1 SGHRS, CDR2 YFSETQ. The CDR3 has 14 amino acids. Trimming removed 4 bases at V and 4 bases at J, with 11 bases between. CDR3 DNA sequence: TGCGCCAGCAGCCCCACAGAGTTTAATGAAAAACTGTTTTTT. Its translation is CASSPTEFNEKLFF.

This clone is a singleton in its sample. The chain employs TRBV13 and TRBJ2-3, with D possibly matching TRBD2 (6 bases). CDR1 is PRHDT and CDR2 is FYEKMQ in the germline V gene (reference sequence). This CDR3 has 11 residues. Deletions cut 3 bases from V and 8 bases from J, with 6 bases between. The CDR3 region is CASSFGGTQYF. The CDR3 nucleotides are TGTGCCAGCAGCTTCGGGGGTACGCAGTATTTT. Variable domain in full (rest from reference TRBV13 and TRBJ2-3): AAGVIQSPRHLIKEKRETATLKCYPIPRHDTVYWYQQGPGQDPQFLISFYEKMQSDKGSIPDRFSAQQFSDYHSELNMSSLELGDSALYFCASSFGGTQYFGPGTRLTVL.

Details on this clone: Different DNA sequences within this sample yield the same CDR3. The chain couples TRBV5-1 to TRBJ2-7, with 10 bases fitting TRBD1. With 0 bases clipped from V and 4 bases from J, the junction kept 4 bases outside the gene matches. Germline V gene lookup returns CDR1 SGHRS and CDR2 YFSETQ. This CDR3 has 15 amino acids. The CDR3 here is CASSLGGTGAYEQYF. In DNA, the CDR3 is TGCGCCAGCAGCTTGGGTGGGACAGGGGCATACGAGCAGTACTTC.

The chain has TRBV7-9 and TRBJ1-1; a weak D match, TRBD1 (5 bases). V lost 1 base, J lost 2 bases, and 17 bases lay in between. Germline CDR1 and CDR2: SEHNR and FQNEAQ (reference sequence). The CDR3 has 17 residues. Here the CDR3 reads CASSLVGFRDSNTEAFF. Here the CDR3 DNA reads TGTGCCAGCAGCTTAGTGGGCTTCCGGGACTCTAACACTGAAGCTTTCTTT.